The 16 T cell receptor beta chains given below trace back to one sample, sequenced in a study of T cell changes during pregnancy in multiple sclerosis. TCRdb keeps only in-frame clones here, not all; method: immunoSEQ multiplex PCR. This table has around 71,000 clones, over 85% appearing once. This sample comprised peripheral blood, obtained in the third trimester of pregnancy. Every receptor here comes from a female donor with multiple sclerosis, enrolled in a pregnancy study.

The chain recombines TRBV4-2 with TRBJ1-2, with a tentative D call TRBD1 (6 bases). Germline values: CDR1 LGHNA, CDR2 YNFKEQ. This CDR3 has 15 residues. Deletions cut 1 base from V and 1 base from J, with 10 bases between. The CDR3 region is CASSQGTGSNYGYTF. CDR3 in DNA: TGTGCCAGCAGCCAAGGTACAGGGAGTAACTATGGCTACACCTTC.

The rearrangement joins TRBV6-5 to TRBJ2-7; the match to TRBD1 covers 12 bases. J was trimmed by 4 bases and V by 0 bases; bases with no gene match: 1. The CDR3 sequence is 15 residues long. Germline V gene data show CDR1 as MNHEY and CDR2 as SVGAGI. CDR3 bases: TGTGCCAGCAGTTACTCGGGACAGGGGGCTTACGAGCAGTACTTC. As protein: CASSYSGQGAYEQYF.

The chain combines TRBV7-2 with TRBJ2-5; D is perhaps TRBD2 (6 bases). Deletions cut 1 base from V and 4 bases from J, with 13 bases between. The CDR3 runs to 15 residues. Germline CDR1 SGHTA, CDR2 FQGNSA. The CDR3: CASSLETLGGETQYF. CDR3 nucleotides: TGTGCCAGCAGCTTAGAAACGTTGGGAGGAGAGACCCAGTACTTC.

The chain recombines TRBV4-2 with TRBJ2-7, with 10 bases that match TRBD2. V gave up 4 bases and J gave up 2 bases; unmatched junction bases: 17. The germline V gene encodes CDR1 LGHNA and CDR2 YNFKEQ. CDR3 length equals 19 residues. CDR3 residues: CASSLPLSASGRTAYEQYF. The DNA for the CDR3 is TGTGCCAGCAGCCTACCCCTCTCCGCTAGCGGGAGAACAGCCTACGAGCAGTACTTC.

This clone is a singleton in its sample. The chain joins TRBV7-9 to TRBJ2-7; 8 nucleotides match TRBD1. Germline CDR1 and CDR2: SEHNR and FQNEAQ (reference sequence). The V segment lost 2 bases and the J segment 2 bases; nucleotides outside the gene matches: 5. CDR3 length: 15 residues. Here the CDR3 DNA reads TGTGCCAGCAGCTTAAACAGGGGGTTCCCCTACGAGCAGTACTTC. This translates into CASSLNRGFPYEQYF.

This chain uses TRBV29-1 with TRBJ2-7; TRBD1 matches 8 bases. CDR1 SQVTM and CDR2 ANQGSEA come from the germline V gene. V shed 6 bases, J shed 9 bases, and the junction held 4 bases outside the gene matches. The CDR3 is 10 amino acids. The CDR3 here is CSVGQGGQYF. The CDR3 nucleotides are TGCAGCGTCGGACAGGGCGGGCAGTACTTC.

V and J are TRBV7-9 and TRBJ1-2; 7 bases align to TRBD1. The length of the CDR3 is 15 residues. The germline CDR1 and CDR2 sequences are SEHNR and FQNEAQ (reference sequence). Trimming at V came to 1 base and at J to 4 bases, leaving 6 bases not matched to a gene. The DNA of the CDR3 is TGTGCCAGCAGCTTAGTTGGGACAGCAGGCTATGGCTACACCTTC. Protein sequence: CASSLVGTAGYGYTF. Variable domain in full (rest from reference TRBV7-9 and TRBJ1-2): DTGVSQNPRHKITKRGQNVTFRCDPISEHNRLYWYRQTLGQGPEFLTYFQNEAQLEKSRLLSDRFSAERPKGSFSTLEIQRTEQGDSAMYLCASSLVGTAGYGYTFGSGTRLTVV.

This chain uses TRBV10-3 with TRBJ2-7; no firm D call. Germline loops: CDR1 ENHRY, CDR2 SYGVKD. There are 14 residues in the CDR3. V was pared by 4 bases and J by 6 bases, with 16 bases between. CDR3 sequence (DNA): TGTGCCATCAGTGCCGACAAGTCCCTCCTCGAGCAGTACTTC. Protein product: CAISADKSLLEQYF.

CDR3 in amino acids: CASSQGQVNTGELFF. The CDR3 DNA follows: TGCGCCAGCAGCCAAGGGCAGGTTAACACCGGGGAGCTGTTTTTT. The V call is TRBV4-1, the J call TRBJ2-2; D remains ambiguous. The CDR3 is 15 residues long. The V gene lost 1 base and the J gene lost 2 bases, with 8 bases spanning the gap. Germline V lookup: CDR1 MGHRA, CDR2 YSYEKL.

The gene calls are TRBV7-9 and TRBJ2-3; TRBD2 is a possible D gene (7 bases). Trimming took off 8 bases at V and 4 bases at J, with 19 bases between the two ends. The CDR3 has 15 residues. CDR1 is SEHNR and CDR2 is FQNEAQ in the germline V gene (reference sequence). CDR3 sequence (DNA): TGTGCCAGCGACTTCAGTAGGGGGGGCCCAGATACGCAGTATTTT. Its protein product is CASDFSRGGPDTQYF.

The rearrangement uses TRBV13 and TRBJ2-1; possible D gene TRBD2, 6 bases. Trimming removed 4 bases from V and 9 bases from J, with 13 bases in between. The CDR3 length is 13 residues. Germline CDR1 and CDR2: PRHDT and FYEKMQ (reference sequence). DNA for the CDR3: TGTGCCAGCAGCTATGGGACTTTAGGTGAGCAGTTCTTC. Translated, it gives CASSYGTLGEQFF. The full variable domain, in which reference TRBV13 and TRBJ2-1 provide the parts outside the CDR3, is AAGVIQSPRHLIKEKRETATLKCYPIPRHDTVYWYQQGPGQDPQFLISFYEKMQSDKGSIPDRFSAQQFSDYHSELNMSSLELGDSALYFCASSYGTLGEQFFGPGTRLTVL.

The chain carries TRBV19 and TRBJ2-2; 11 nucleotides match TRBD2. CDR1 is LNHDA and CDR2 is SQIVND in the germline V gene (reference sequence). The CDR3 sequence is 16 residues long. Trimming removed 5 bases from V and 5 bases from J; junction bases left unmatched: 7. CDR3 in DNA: TGTGCCAGTAGTGCCATAGCGGGAGGGCGTACCGGGGAGCTGTTTTTT. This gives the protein CASSAIAGGRTGELFF.

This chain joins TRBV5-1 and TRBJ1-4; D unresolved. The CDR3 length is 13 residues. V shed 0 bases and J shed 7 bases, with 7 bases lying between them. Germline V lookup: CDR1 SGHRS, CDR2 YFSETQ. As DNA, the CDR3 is TGCGCCAGCAGCTTGGGGGGAGCTGAAAAACTGTTTTTT. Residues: CASSLGGAEKLFF.

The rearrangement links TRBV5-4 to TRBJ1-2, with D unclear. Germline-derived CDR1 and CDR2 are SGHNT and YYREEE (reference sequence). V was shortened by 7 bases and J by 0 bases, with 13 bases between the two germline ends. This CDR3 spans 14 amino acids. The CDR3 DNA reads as TGTGCCAGCGGGGAGGGCCGCGCTAACTATGGCTACACCTTC. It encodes CASGEGRANYGYTF.

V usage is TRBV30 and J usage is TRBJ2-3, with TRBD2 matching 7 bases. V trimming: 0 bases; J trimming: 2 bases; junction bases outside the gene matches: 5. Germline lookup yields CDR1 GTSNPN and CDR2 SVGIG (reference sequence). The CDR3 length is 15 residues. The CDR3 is CAWSVRAGVTDTQYF. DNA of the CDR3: TGTGCCTGGAGTGTACGTGCGGGAGTCACAGATACGCAGTATTTT. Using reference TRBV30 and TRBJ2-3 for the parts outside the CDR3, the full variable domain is SQTIHQWPATLVQPVGSPLSLECTVEGTSNPNLYWYRQAAGRGLQLLFYSVGIGQISSEVPQNLSASRPQDRQFILSSKKLLLSDSGFYLCAWSVRAGVTDTQYFGPGTRLTVL.

The CDR3 sequence is CASTGHGGVLFEEQYF. The CDR3 DNA follows: TGTGCCAGCACGGGCCACGGGGGAGTCTTATTTGAAGAGCAGTACTTC. The rearrangement uses TRBV2 and TRBJ2-7; D possibly corresponds to TRBD2 (6 bases). V shed 7 bases and J shed 7 bases, with 26 bases lying between them. The CDR3 contains 16 residues. The germline V gene has CDR1 SNHLY and CDR2 FYNNEI. Variable domain in full (rest from reference TRBV2 and TRBJ2-7): EPEVTQTPSHQVTQMGQEVILRCVPISNHLYFYWYRQILGQKVEFLVSFYNNEISEKSEIFDDQFSVERPDGSNFTLKIRSTKLEDSAMYFCASTGHGGVLFEEQYFGPGTRLTVT.